This T cell receptor beta chain was observed in a study of blood T cells in healthy people across ages. This clonotype was observed a few times. Donor samples were obtained from healthy Caucasian individuals from Russia, aged 6 to 90. The second PCR ran about 6 to 12 cycles with a sample-barcoded 5' primer and J-beta primers. Using its own MiXCR run on the 5' RACE reads, TCRdb lists one record per CDR3 protein. The data show just over 1 million distinct CDR3 sequences, 40% to 50% seen once. This CDR3 comprises 11 residues. Germline V lookup: CDR1 DFQATT, CDR2 SNEGSKA (reference sequence). V lost 5 bases and J lost 5, with 7 bases in between.

The sample comprised blood. The V call is TRBV20-1, the J call TRBJ2-1; a weak D match, TRBD1 (5 bases). The clonotype originates from a woman aged 60-70 years in good health. The CDR3 coding sequence is TGCAGTGCTGCACAGGACAATGAGCAGTTCTTC. As protein: CSAAQDNEQFF.